This T cell receptor beta chain was retrieved from a study of post-analysis software for immune sequencing data (dated by TCRdb to between 2015 and 2016). Concerning the study at large: The recorded disease courses included relapsing-remitting, secondary progressive and progressive-relapsing multiple sclerosis, and some patients had no subtype annotation. A subset of samples was prepared in parallel using single-end sample barcoding, then pooled and co-amplified after Illumina adapter ligation. Patient repertoires were compared against about a dozen previously published healthy control repertoires from donors aged roughly 6 to 28 years. Overall results and qualifications from the work: The control group was slightly older than the multiple sclerosis patient group. Patients showed significantly higher frequencies than controls for about 5 TRBV segments, among them TRBV5-6, TRBV5-1 and TRBV20-1. Direct clustering with F measure revealed strong co-clustering of samples prepared in the same batch, which led to a batch-effect correction. Normalized Chao1 diversity was significantly lower in multiple sclerosis patients than controls, suggesting substantial peripheral T-cell clonal expansion.

From a lookup of the germline V gene, CDR1 and CDR2 are SGHRS and YFSETQ. CDR3 length: 14 amino acids, cysteine to phenylalanine. The read is trimmed to its CDR3 DNA, 42 bases read in frame from base 1. At the junction V is shortened by 4 bases and J by 3 bases; bases outside the gene matches: 7. In the case of this clonotype: Its antigen is not yet known. Base qualities are missing; no much larger clone stands one base away.

To prepare the library, PCR was applied. TCRdb shows the sequencer as Illumina HiSeq 2500. Unique molecular identifiers were incorporated into TCR beta cDNA libraries to reduce PCR and sequencing biases. Roughly 500,000 cDNA molecules were obtained for every 1 to 10 million input T cells, so each molecule roughly corresponded to one T cell. Patient libraries were prepared and sequenced with the same protocol used for the earlier healthy control dataset. Within a given batch, samples were prepared together, multiplexed and sequenced on the same HiSeq lane. In the paper's pipeline: Raw barcoded reads were processed with MIGEC, and single-read molecular identifier groups were discarded before consensus assembly and CDR3 extraction. Clonotype tables were post-analysed with VDJtools, and diversity was normalized by down-sampling all datasets to the smallest sample size. Repertoire overlap clustering matched CDR3 amino acid but not nucleotide sequences to correct batch-related cross-sample contamination. TCRdb took the public reads, trimmed them with fastp at Q25, ran MiXCR for clone calling and kept in-frame beta chains. Identical CDR3 protein sequences are pooled into one entry, listed with their most common genes and DNA. The V and J calls, along with clone size, are taken from TCRdb and not from the paper's own processing. This sample lists 600,000 to 700,000 distinct CDR3 sequences; 55% to 70% were detected once. Approximately 10% of the sample is taken by the ten largest.

To demonstrate the VDJtools post-analysis software, the study profiled TCR beta repertoires from the peripheral blood of under 15 young patients with multiple sclerosis. The patients with multiple sclerosis were children and adolescents between roughly 6 and 17 years of age. The clonotype comes from a girl aged 2-10 years with multiple sclerosis. Sequenced material: blood. Here the chain combines TRBV5-1 and TRBJ2-7; TRBD1 matches 7 bases in the middle. The CDR3 is CASSPDGQDYEQYF. The sequenced DNA is TGCGCCAGCAGCCCGGACGGACAGGACTACGAGCAGTACTTC.